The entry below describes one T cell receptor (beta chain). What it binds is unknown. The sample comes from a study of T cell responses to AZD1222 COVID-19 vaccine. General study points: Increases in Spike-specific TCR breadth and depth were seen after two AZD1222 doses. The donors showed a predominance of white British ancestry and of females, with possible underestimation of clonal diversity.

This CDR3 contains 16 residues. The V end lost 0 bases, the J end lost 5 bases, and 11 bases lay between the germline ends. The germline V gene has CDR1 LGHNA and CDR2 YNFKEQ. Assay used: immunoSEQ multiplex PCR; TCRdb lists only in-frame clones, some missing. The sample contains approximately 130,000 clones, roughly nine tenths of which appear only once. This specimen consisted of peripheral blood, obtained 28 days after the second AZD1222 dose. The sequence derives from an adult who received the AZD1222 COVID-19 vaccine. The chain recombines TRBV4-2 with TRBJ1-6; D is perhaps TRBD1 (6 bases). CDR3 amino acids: CASSQDEGHNNSPLHF. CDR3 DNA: TGTGCCAGCAGCCAAGATGAGGGACACAATAATTCACCCCTCCACTTT.